The source of this T cell receptor beta chain is a study of blood T cells in healthy people across ages. Notes on the study in general: The donors' CMV status was not determined, possibly confounding changes in expanded clonotypes. There was a strong correlation between TCR beta diversity and naive T cell percentage.

A word on this clonotype: The antigen remains undetermined.

A second PCR of about 6 to 12 cycles used a sample-barcoded 5' primer and a J-beta primer mix. TCRdb independently ran MiXCR on the 5' RACE reads; one entry per CDR3 protein. The table records around 1.5 million distinct CDR3 sequences, 42% of them present only once. CDR3 length equals 15 residues. The V gene end was trimmed by 0 bases and the J gene end by 8 bases; junction bases not matched to a gene: 7. Germline lookup yields CDR1 DFQATT and CDR2 SNEGSKA (reference sequence). This chain uses TRBV20-1 with TRBJ1-2; 12 nucleotides match TRBD1. The sequence was obtained from a woman between 18 and 29 years old in good health. Specimen: blood. The DNA for the CDR3 is TGCAGTGCTAGAGATAAGGGACAGGGGGCCCGAGGCTACACCTTC. Protein sequence: CSARDKGQGARGYTF.